One TCR beta chain is described in this entry. The antigen remains undetermined. Noted treatment: around 19 received Ad26.COV2.S at low or high dose, single or two shots; roughly five received placebo; per-sample allocation not given. Following the first vaccine or placebo injection, samples were taken on day 63. Donation was by an adult aged 18-55 years who was in Boston. The sample comes from a study of Ad26.COV2.S vaccination and SARS-CoV-2 variants. Study results and limitations: Responses of spike-specific T cells (both CD8+ and CD4+) reportedly showed substantial breadth after vaccination.

This CDR3 contains 10 residues. Trimming took off 6 bases at V and 3 bases at J, with 5 bases between the two ends. Germline V gene sequence: CDR1 DFQATT, CDR2 SNEGSKA (reference sequence). Data came from immunoSEQ multiplex PCR; TCRdb stores just in-frame clones and leaves some out. This table has around 320,000 clones, 70% to 90% appearing once. The sequence came from a person aged 18-65 years who received the Ad26.COV2.S COVID-19 vaccine or a placebo. The gene calls are TRBV20-1 and TRBJ2-5; D is uncertain. The sample here was peripheral blood, taken in a trial of Ad26.COV2.S vaccine versus placebo. The CDR3 here is CSARKETQYF. Written as DNA, the CDR3 is TGCAGTGCCAGGAAAGAGACCCAGTACTTC.